The 2 T cell receptor beta chains in this list originate from one sample, sequenced in a study of blood T cell repertoires in COVID-19. Clones were read by immunoSEQ multiplex PCR, and TCRdb kept only the in-frame ones, dropping some. The sample yields approximately 140,000 clones, 87% seen once. Sequenced: peripheral blood. These receptors originate from a woman aged 55-75 years with active or convalescent COVID-19.

The V call is TRBV19, the J call TRBJ1-5, with 8 bases fitting TRBD1. The CDR3 has 16 amino acids. The V segment lost 6 bases and the J segment 1 base; nucleotides outside the gene matches: 8. Germline V lookup: CDR1 LNHDA, CDR2 SQIVND (reference sequence). The CDR3 region is CASSLGQGASNQPQHF. The CDR3 DNA follows: TGTGCCAGTAGCTTGGGGCAGGGGGCGAGCAATCAGCCCCAGCATTTT.

The chain recombines TRBV19 with TRBJ2-2; D not certain. Germline-derived CDR1 and CDR2 are LNHDA and SQIVND (reference sequence). The CDR3 spans 14 residues. The V and J ends lost 5 bases and 2 bases respectively, with 9 bases between them. The CDR3 is CASSVSVNTGELFF. CDR3 in DNA: TGTGCCAGTAGTGTCTCCGTTAACACCGGGGAGCTGTTTTTT.